One T cell receptor (beta chain) is described in this entry. The data derive from a study of T cell changes during pregnancy in multiple sclerosis. Germline values: CDR1 MDHEN, CDR2 SYDVKM. The CDR3 runs to 14 residues. The junction had 16 bases not matched to a gene; V was cut back by 10 bases and J by 7 bases. Sequencing was performed with immunoSEQ multiplex PCR; in TCRdb, only in-frame clones are kept and a portion is missing. The sample yields 50,000 to 65,000 clones, about 88% seen once. The material sequenced was CD4+ T cells from peripheral blood mononuclear cells, taken in the third trimester of pregnancy. V and J are TRBV28 and TRBJ2-7; 7 positions agree with TRBD2. This clonotype originated in a female donor with multiple sclerosis, enrolled in a pregnancy study. Written as DNA, the CDR3 is TGTGCCACCAGCCTGAGTAGCGGGTCGGAGGAGCAGTACTTC. This sequence encodes CATSLSSGSEEQYF.